These T cell receptor beta chains were read from a single sample in a study of T cell responses to AZD1222 COVID-19 vaccine. The data were produced by immunoSEQ multiplex PCR, yet TCRdb's version contains in-frame clones alone and is incomplete. The sample lists over 150,000 clones; almost 95% were seen once. This material consisted of peripheral blood, taken on day 0 of AZD1222 vaccination. These receptors originate from an adult in good health. Both conserved end residues are part of each CDR3. The D gene is left open where the match is weak. Clone size is shown for a subset of rows, as once, few, many or a class of expanded clone.

TRBD2	18	TRBV15	-	TRBJ2-3	CATSRGWTSGRALNTQYF	TGTGCCACCAGCAGAGGGTGGACAAGCGGGAGGGCCTTAAATACGCAGTATTTT
-	14	TRBV10-3	-	TRBJ1-2	CAISGGEPLSGYTF	TGTGCCATCAGTGGAGGGGAGCCCTTGAGTGGCTACACCTTC
-	14	TRBV6-4	-	TRBJ1-6	CASSEADGNSPLHF	TGTGCCAGCAGTGAGGCGGACGGAAATTCACCCCTCCACTTT
-	12	TRBV3-1/TRBV3-2	-	TRBJ1-2	CASSPRGLLYTF	TGTGCCAGCAGCCCCCGAGGACTCCTTTACACCTTC
-	13	TRBV29-1	-	TRBJ2-5	CSVEVIGAETQYF	TGCAGCGTTGAAGTCATAGGGGCAGAGACCCAGTACTTC
-	15	TRBV5-1	-	TRBJ2-1	CASSLGAGRYNEQFF	TGCGCCAGCAGCTTGGGGGCGGGCCGCTACAATGAGCAGTTCTTC
-	13	TRBV2	-	TRBJ2-7	CATSPLQRGQQYF	TGTGCCACGTCCCCTCTCCAGAGGGGACAGCAGTACTTC
-	16	TRBV5-4	-	TRBJ2-5	CASSLGRGVGQETQYF	TGTGCCAGCAGCTTGGGTAGGGGAGTAGGGCAAGAGACCCAGTACTTC
-	14	TRBV7-2	-	TRBJ1-1	CASSPTQGNTEAFF	TGTGCCAGCAGCCCGACTCAGGGGAACACTGAAGCTTTCTTT
-	16	TRBV15	few	TRBJ2-6	CATSPQAGAGANVLTF	TGTGCCACCAGCCCGCAAGCGGGCGCTGGGGCCAACGTCCTGACTTTC
-	14	TRBV4-1	-	TRBJ2-2	CASRTQVDTGELFF	TGCGCCAGCAGAACTCAGGTGGACACCGGGGAGCTGTTTTTT
TRBD1	14	TRBV2	-	TRBJ1-1	CASSGQGGNTEAFF	TGTGCCAGCAGCGGACAGGGAGGTAATACTGAAGCTTTCTTT
TRBD1	15	TRBV5-4	few	TRBJ2-1	CASSPRDRSYNEQFF	TGTGCCAGCAGCCCTCGGGACAGATCCTACAATGAGCAGTTCTTC
TRBD2	15	TRBV27	-	TRBJ2-4	CASSLGGGFLNIQYF	TGTGCCAGCAGTTTAGGGGGGGGTTTTCTAAACATTCAGTACTTC
TRBD2	15	TRBV3-1/TRBV3-2	-	TRBJ2-1	CASSSLGLAIGEQFF	TGTGCCAGCAGCTCCTTAGGACTAGCAATTGGTGAGCAGTTCTTC
-	17	TRBV15	-	TRBJ1-5	CATSRVGVSRFGQPQHF	TGTGCCACCAGCAGAGTCGGGGTCAGCCGCTTCGGGCAGCCCCAGCATTTT
-	15	TRBV18	-	TRBJ1-1	CASSPGLTVNTEAFF	TGTGCCAGCTCACCGGGGCTGACAGTGAACACTGAAGCTTTCTTT
-	16	TRBV6-5	-	TRBJ2-6	CASSYSGNSGANVLTF	TGTGCCAGCAGTTACTCCGGGAACTCTGGGGCCAACGTCCTGACTTTC